One and the same sample provided the 14 T cell receptor beta chains below, sequenced in a study of T-cell reconstitution after alpha-beta-depleted transplantation in children. Preparation of the TCRbeta library used unique molecular identifiers. TCRdb re-analysed the PCR reads in MiXCR, keeping a single row per CDR3 protein. This sample carries around 500,000 distinct CDR3 sequences, roughly an eighth of them seen once, and the ten largest clones take less than 6.5%. The sequenced sample was PBMCs from the stem cell graft donor, obtained from the stem cell graft. These receptors originate from a human donor who donated a stem cell graft to a child with combined immunodeficiency.

This clonotype occurred many times. The chain couples TRBV6-5 to TRBJ2-5, with TRBD2 as a possible D gene (5 bases). From germline, CDR1 is MNHEY and CDR2 SVGAGI. Deletions cut 9 bases from V and 4 bases from J, with 12 bases between. The CDR3 has 12 residues. The CDR3, as DNA: TGTGCCAGTGGGCGGGTTCGAGAGACCCAGTACTTC. This sequence encodes CASGRVRETQYF.

V and J are TRBV20-1 and TRBJ2-1; 9 bases are shared with TRBD1. With V trimmed by 5 bases and J by 6 bases, 8 bases remained unmatched. The CDR3 is 14 residues long. Germline V gives CDR1 DFQATT, CDR2 SNEGSKA (reference sequence). DNA for the CDR3: TGCAGTGCTCTGACCGGGACAGGGCTCAATGAGCAGTTCTTC. This sequence encodes CSALTGTGLNEQFF.

This clonotype was recorded at least ten times. This chain uses TRBV29-1 with TRBJ1-2; maybe TRBD1 (6 bases). Trimming removed 8 bases at V and 6 bases at J, with 13 bases between. Germline-derived CDR1 and CDR2 are SQVTM and ANQGSEA. The CDR3 contains 11 residues. The CDR3 DNA reads TGCAGCATCACAGGGTTACATGGCTACACCTTC. Protein: CSITGLHGYTF.

At least ten counts were recorded for this clonotype. The genes are TRBV29-1 and TRBJ2-3; D might be TRBD2 (6 bases). Trimming took 2 bases from V and 5 from J, leaving 11 bases between them. Germline V gene lookup returns CDR1 SQVTM and CDR2 ANQGSEA. The CDR3 sequence is 13 residues long. CDR3 sequence reads: CSVELGRGDTQYF. CDR3 sequence (DNA): TGCAGCGTTGAACTAGGGCGGGGAGATACGCAGTATTTT.

This clonotype was picked up a small number of times. The chain combines TRBV10-3 with TRBJ1-1, with 7 nucleotides matching TRBD1. The V and J ends lost 10 bases and 0 bases, in that order; junction bases with no gene match: 11. CDR3 size: 15 residues. Germline V lookup: CDR1 ENHRY, CDR2 SYGVKD. Written as DNA, the CDR3 is TGTGCCACTTCCGGCCAGGGGGGTCTGAACACTGAAGCTTTCTTT. Its translation: CATSGQGGLNTEAFF.

This clonotype was detected only a few times. The chain couples TRBV6-2 or TRBV6-3 to TRBJ2-1; tentative D call: TRBD2 (6 bases). The CDR3 runs 16 residues. Trimming stripped 5 bases from V and 2 bases from J, with 16 bases between. Germline CDR1 MNHEY, CDR2 SVGEGT. CDR3 loop: CASSGRPPPPYNEQFF. Here the CDR3 DNA reads TGTGCCAGCAGTGGGAGGCCCCCCCCACCCTACAATGAGCAGTTCTTC.

This clonotype was picked up many times. The chain carries TRBV28 and TRBJ1-2; tentatively, D is TRBD1 (5 bases). The germline gives CDR1 MDHEN, CDR2 SYDVKM. V was cut by 2 bases and J by 3 bases, with 13 bases left in between. This CDR3 has 15 amino acids. DNA of the CDR3: TGTGCCAGCAGTTTACCCAGGGACCGCTACTATGGCTACACCTTC. Translation: CASSLPRDRYYGYTF.

This clonotype was seen more than once but under ten times. The rearrangement links TRBV4-3 to TRBJ2-1; D is uncertain. V lost 0 bases, J lost 15 bases, and 15 bases lay in between. This CDR3 has 13 residues. CDR1 and CDR2 (germline): LGHNA, YSLEER. CDR3 region: CASSQEPRRDVFF. The CDR3 DNA is TGCGCCAGCAGCCAAGAGCCTAGAAGAGACGTGTTCTTC.

The rearrangement joins TRBV11-3 to TRBJ1-4, with 10 bases matching TRBD1. Germline CDR1 reads SGHNT; CDR2 reads YENEEA. This CDR3 region has 14 residues. J was trimmed by 6 bases and V by 4 bases; bases with no gene match: 2. As DNA, the CDR3 is TGTGCCAGCAGCTCCGGGACAGGGGATGAAAAACTGTTTTTT. Protein product: CASSSGTGDEKLFF. The full variable domain, with the rest looked up from reference TRBV11-3 and TRBJ1-4, is EAGVVQSPRYKIIEKKQPVAFWCNPISGHNTLYWYLQNLGQGPELLIRYENEEAVDDSQLPKDRFSAERLKGVDSTLKIQPAELGDSAVYLCASSSGTGDEKLFFGSGTQLSVL.

Many counts were recorded for this clonotype. The chain links TRBV13 to TRBJ1-4; weak D call: TRBD1 (5 bases). V was cut by 2 bases and J by 9 bases, with 16 bases left in between. The CDR3 contains 15 residues. Germline V CDR1 and CDR2: PRHDT, FYEKMQ (reference sequence). The CDR3 region is CASSLFASMDKKLFF. The CDR3 DNA reads as TGTGCCAGCAGCTTATTCGCTAGTATGGACAAAAAACTGTTTTTT.

This clonotype was detected only a few times. The chain couples TRBV20-1 to TRBJ2-7; 9 bases are shared with TRBD1. J lost 0 bases, V lost 5 bases, and 8 bases had no gene match. CDR1 and CDR2 from the germline V gene are DFQATT and SNEGSKA (reference sequence). The length of the CDR3 is 15 residues. The CDR3 DNA reads as TGCAGTGCTCACGGACAGGGGTATAGCTCCTACGAGCAGTACTTC. This translates into CSAHGQGYSSYEQYF.

Ten or more counts support this clonotype. This rearrangement joins TRBV10-3 to TRBJ2-7; 9 bases map to TRBD2. Germline CDR1 is ENHRY and CDR2 is SYGVKD. Losses at the gene ends were 8 bases for V and 1 base for J; bases not matched to a gene: 3. This CDR3 spans 13 amino acids. CDR3: CAIGSGSSYEQYF. Written as DNA, the CDR3 is TGTGCCATCGGTAGCGGGAGTTCCTACGAGCAGTACTTC.

The sample holds many counts of this clonotype. This rearrangement joins TRBV3-1 to TRBJ1-2; perhaps TRBD1 as D (5 bases). With 0 bases removed from V and 6 bases from J, the gap between germline ends came to 17 bases. The germline V gene encodes CDR1 LGHDT and CDR2 YNNKEL (reference sequence). The CDR3 consists of 16 residues. CDR3 sequence reads: CASSQEQGSRKNGYTF. The CDR3 region has the DNA TGTGCCAGCAGCCAAGAGCAGGGCTCGAGGAAGAATGGCTACACCTTC.

This clonotype has more than one count but fewer than ten. The chain carries TRBV5-1 and TRBJ2-7; 9 bases align to TRBD1. The CDR3 consists of 16 residues. The V segment lost 0 bases and the J segment 2 bases; nucleotides outside the gene matches: 6. CDR1 SGHRS and CDR2 YFSETQ come from the germline V gene. For the CDR3, the DNA is TGCGCCAGCAGCTTGGACGCGGGACAGGGAGCCTACGAGCAGTACTTC. Amino acid sequence: CASSLDAGQGAYEQYF.